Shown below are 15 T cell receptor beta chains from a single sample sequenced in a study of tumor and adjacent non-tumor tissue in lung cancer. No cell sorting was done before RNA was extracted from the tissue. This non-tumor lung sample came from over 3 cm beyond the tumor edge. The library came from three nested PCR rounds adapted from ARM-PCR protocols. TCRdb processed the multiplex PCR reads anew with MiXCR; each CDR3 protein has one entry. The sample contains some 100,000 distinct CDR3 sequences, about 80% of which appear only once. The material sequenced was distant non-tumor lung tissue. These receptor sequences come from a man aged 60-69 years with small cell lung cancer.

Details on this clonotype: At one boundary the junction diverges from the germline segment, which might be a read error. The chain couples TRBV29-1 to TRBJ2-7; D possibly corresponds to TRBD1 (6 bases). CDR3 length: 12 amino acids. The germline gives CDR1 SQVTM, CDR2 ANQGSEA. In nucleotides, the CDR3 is TGCAGCGCCCGGGACACCTCCTACTGGCAGCACTTC. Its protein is CSARDTSYWQHF.

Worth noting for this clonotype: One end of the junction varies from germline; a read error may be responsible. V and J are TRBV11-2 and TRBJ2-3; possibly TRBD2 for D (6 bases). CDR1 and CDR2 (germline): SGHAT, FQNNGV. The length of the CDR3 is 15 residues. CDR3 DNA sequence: TGTTCCAGCAGCTCCGGAGGGTTTGCGGGATATACGCAGTATTTT. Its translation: CSSSSGGFAGYTQYF.

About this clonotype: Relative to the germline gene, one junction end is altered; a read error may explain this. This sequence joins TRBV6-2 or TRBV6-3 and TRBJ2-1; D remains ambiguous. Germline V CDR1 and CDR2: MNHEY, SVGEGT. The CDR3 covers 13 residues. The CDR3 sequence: CASNYPRIVEQFF. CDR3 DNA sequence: TGTGCCAGCAATTACCCGAGGATTGTGGAACAGTTCTTC.

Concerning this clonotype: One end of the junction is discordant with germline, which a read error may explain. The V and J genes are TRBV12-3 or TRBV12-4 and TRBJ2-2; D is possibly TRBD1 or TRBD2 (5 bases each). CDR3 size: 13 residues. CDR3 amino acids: CASSLGSTREMFF. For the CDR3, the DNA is TGTGCCAGTAGTTTAGGGAGCACCAGGGAGATGTTTTTT.

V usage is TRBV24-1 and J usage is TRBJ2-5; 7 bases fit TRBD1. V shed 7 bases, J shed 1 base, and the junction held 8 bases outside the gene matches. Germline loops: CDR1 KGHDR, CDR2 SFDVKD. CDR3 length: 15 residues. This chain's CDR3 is CATSHIGTAQETQYF. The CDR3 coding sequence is TGTGCCACCAGCCATATCGGGACAGCCCAAGAGACCCAGTACTTC.

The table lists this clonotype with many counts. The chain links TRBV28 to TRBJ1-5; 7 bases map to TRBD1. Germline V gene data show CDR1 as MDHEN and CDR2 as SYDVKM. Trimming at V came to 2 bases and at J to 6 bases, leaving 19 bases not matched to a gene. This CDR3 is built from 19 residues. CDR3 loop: CASSLTESRRGGASQPQHF. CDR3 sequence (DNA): TGTGCCAGCAGTTTAACCGAATCCCGACGAGGGGGCGCGAGTCAGCCCCAGCATTTT.

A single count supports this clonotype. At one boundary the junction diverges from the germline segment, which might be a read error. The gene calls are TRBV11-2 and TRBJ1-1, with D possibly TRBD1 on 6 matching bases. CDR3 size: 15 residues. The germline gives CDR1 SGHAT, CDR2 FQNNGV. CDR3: CASSRARGARTGAFF. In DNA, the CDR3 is TGTGCCAGCAGCCGAGCACGGGGGGCCCGAACTGGAGCTTTCTTT.

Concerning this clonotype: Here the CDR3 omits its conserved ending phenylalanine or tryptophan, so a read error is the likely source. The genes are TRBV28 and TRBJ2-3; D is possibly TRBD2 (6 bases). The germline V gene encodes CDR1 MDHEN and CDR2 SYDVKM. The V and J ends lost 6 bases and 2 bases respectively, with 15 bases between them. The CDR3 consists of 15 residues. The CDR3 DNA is TGTGCCAGCAGGCTAGAGGGAGGCCACACAGATACGCAGTATTAT. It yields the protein CASRLEGGHTDTQYY.

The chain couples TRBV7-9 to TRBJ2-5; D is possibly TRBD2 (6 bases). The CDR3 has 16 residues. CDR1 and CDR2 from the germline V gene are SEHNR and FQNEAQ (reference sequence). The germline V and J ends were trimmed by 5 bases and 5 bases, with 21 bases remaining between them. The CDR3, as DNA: TGTGCCAGCAGCCCAACCCGGGGCGGGGTGGGGGAGACCCAGTACTTC. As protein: CASSPTRGGVGETQYF.

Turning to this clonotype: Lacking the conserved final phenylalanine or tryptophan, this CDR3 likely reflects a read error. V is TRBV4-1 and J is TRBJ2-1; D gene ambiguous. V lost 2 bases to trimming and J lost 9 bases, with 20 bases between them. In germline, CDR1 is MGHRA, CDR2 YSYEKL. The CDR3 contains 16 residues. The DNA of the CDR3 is TGCGCCAGCAGCCAAAGAAGTCAGACGGTAATGAGTGAGCAGTTCTTA. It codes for CASSQRSQTVMSEQFL.

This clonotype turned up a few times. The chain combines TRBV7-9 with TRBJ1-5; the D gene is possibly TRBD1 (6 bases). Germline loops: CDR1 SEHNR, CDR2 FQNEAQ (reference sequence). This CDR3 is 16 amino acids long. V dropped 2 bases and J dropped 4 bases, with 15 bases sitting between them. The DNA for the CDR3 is TGTGCCAGCAGCTTATTCCTTGGGGGGCAGAATCAGCCCCAGCATTTT. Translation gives CASSLFLGGQNQPQHF.

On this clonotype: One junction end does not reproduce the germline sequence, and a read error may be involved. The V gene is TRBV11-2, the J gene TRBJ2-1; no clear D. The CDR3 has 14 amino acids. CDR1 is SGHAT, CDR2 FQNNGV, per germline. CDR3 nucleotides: TGTACCAGCAGCTTAGAGGCAGCGTTGTTTGAGCAGTTCTTC. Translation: CTSSLEAALFEQFF.

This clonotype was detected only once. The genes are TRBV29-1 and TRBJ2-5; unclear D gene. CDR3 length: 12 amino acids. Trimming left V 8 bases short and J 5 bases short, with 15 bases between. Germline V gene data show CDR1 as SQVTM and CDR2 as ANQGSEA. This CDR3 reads CSLRLVRETQYF. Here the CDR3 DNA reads TGCAGCCTTCGGTTGGTTAGGGAGACCCAGTACTTC.

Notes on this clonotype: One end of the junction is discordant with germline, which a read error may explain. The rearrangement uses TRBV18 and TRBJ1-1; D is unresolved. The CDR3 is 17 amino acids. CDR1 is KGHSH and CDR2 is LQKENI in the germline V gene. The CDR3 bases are TGTGCCAGCTCACCAGAACGGTCATCCGGCTTGAACACTGAAGCCTTCTTT. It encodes CASSPERSSGLNTEAFF.

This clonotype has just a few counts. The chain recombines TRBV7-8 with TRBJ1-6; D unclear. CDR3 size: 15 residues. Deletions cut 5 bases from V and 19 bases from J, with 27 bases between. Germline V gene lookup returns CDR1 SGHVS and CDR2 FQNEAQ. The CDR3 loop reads CASSRSGTGGSPHHF. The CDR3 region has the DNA TGTGCCAGCAGCCGATCCGGAACTGGCGGCTCACCCCATCACTTT.